This TCR beta chain was retrieved from a study of CD8+ T cells in alopecia areata. Study as a whole: Donor skin was harvested from roughly 6-13-month-old C3H/HeJ mice with spontaneous alopecia and grafted onto roughly 6-10-week-old female C3H/HeJ recipients.

Extraction of RNA preceded its reverse transcription into cDNA, which served as the sequencing template. Here immunoSEQ multiplex PCR was the method, and the copy in TCRdb shows in-frame clones only, minus some. This table holds 200,000 to 300,000 clones with no singletons; the top ten claim roughly 1.2%. Looked up from germline, CDR1 is FNHDT and CDR2 is SITEND (reference sequence). The CDR3 contains 13 residues. Between the trimmed V and J ends, which lost 7 bases and 4 bases, there was a span of 9 bases. It was with CD4, CD8alpha, NKG2D, NKG2ACE and other markers that pooled cutaneous lymph node cells were sorted. To note about this clone: Germline and genes: mouse. The sequenced fragment ends 3 residues before the CDR3 boundary, so the rest is inferred from the germline J gene.

Input material: CD4+ T cells sorted from a lymph node. The source is a C3H/HeJ mouse with alopecia areata. MHC haplotype of the strain: H2-k. This chain joins TRBV19 and TRBJ1-6, with a weak D call TRBD1 (5 bases). TRBJ1-6 is an ORF; its function is uncertain. The CDR3 reads CASRTSYNSPLYF. CDR3 DNA, as far as it was read: TGTGCCAGCCGGACAAGTTATAATTCGCCC.